The entry below gives a single TCR beta chain sequence along with its context. These data belong to a study of blood T cell repertoires in COVID-19. Study-level background: COVID-19 samples, acute and convalescent, were from the United States, Italy and Spain.

The CDR3 runs 17 residues. In the source study's methods: Researchers report that nucleated cell counts were estimated from reference gene primer amplification. Produced via immunoSEQ multiplex PCR; TCRdb's table is partial and in-frame only. That table is the source of V, J and clone size, and D and trimming were worked out from the DNA. The sample carries about 250,000 clones, approximately 83% recorded once. The source is a man of 80 years or more with acute or convalescent COVID-19. The chain links TRBV21-1 to TRBJ2-1; TRBD2 is the table's D call, not checked against the DNA. TRBV21-1 is deemed a pseudogene. The source material was peripheral blood. The CDR3 region has the DNA TGTGCCAGCAGCAAGGTCCTAGCGGGAGATATTTACAATGAGCAGTTCTTC. Encoded protein: CASSKVLAGDIYNEQFF.